These T cell receptor beta chains were read from a single sample in a study of technical replicates of blood from a few donors. Sequencing used immunoSEQ multiplex PCR; TCRdb keeps in-frame clones, though not all of them. The sample lists roughly 69,000 clones; 95% to 97% were seen once. The sample taken for sequencing was T cells isolated from PBMCs. The origin of the receptors is a human donor in good health. Both conserved end residues are part of each CDR3. Each record gives: V gene, D gene, clone size, J gene, CDR3 protein, CDR3 DNA. The D gene is left open where the match is weak. Part of the rows lack a size; the others show once, few, many or a class for expanded clones.

v_gene: TRBV18
d_gene: -
abundance: -
j_gene: TRBJ1-1
CDR3aa: CASSTVESTEAFF
CDR3nt: TGTGCCAGCTCGACAGTGGAGAGCACTGAAGCTTTTTTT

v_gene: TRBV5-4
d_gene: -
abundance: -
j_gene: TRBJ1-1
CDR3aa: CASSYRLANTEAFF
CDR3nt: TGTGCCAGCAGCTACAGGTTAGCCAACACTGAAGCTTTCTTT

v_gene: TRBV5-1
d_gene: TRBD1
abundance: -
j_gene: TRBJ1-5
CDR3aa: CASSSGDSQPQHF
CDR3nt: TGCGCCAGCAGCTCCGGGGACAGTCAGCCCCAGCATTTT

v_gene: TRBV7-2
d_gene: TRBD1
abundance: -
j_gene: TRBJ1-2
CDR3aa: CASSLAGQGYYGYTF
CDR3nt: TGTGCCAGCAGCTTAGCGGGACAGGGGTATTATGGCTACACCTTC

v_gene: TRBV9
d_gene: -
abundance: once
j_gene: TRBJ1-1
CDR3aa: CASSVEGQAEAFF
CDR3nt: TGTGCCAGCAGCGTGGAGGGGCAGGCTGAAGCTTTCTTT

v_gene: TRBV6-1
d_gene: TRBD1
abundance: -
j_gene: TRBJ2-7
CDR3aa: CASMLTGTGAYEQYF
CDR3nt: TGTGCCAGCATGTTAACCGGGACAGGGGCCTACGAGCAGTACTTC

v_gene: TRBV19
d_gene: TRBD1
abundance: -
j_gene: TRBJ2-1
CDR3aa: CASTLTGINEQFF
CDR3nt: TGTGCCAGTACCTTGACAGGGATCAATGAGCAGTTCTTC

v_gene: TRBV27
d_gene: -
abundance: -
j_gene: TRBJ1-1
CDR3aa: CASSLGQGGNTEAFF
CDR3nt: TGTGCCAGCAGTTTAGGGCAGGGAGGTAACACTGAAGCTTTCTTT

v_gene: TRBV7-3
d_gene: -
abundance: -
j_gene: TRBJ1-1
CDR3aa: CASSLICLAAEQNTEAFF
CDR3nt: TGTGCCAGCAGCTTAATTTGTTTGGCGGCCGAACAAAACACTGAAGCTTTCTTT

v_gene: TRBV30
d_gene: -
abundance: -
j_gene: TRBJ2-7
CDR3aa: CAWSVERTYEQYF
CDR3nt: TGTGCCTGGAGTGTCGAGAGGACCTACGAGCAGTACTTC

v_gene: TRBV5-1
d_gene: -
abundance: -
j_gene: TRBJ2-1
CDR3aa: CASSLETGSRYNEQFF
CDR3nt: TGCGCCAGCAGCTTGGAAACCGGGAGTAGGTACAATGAGCAGTTCTTC

v_gene: TRBV28
d_gene: -
abundance: -
j_gene: TRBJ1-4
CDR3aa: CASSWGATNEKLFF
CDR3nt: TGTGCCAGCAGCTGGGGGGCAACTAATGAAAAACTGTTTTTT

v_gene: TRBV5-1
d_gene: -
abundance: -
j_gene: TRBJ1-3
CDR3aa: CASSPDREGVGNTIYF
CDR3nt: TGCGCCAGCAGCCCGGACCGAGAGGGAGTAGGAAACACCATATATTTT

v_gene: TRBV11-3
d_gene: TRBD1
abundance: -
j_gene: TRBJ1-4
CDR3aa: CASSGRTGRVEKLFF
CDR3nt: TGTGCCAGCAGCGGACGGACAGGGAGGGTTGAAAAACTGTTTTTT

v_gene: TRBV9
d_gene: -
abundance: once
j_gene: TRBJ1-1
CDR3aa: CASSATGNMNTEAFF
CDR3nt: TGTGCCAGCAGCGCAACAGGAAACATGAACACTGAAGCTTTCTTT

v_gene: TRBV19
d_gene: -
abundance: medium-sized
j_gene: TRBJ1-5
CDR3aa: CASSRGPNQPQHF
CDR3nt: TGTGCCAGTAGTCGAGGTCCCAATCAGCCCCAGCATTTT

v_gene: TRBV6-5
d_gene: -
abundance: -
j_gene: TRBJ1-1
CDR3aa: CASSLQIMNTEAFF
CDR3nt: TGTGCCAGCAGTTTGCAGATCATGAACACTGAAGCTTTCTTT

v_gene: TRBV10-3
d_gene: TRBD2
abundance: -
j_gene: TRBJ2-1
CDR3aa: CAISTQREGHYNEQFF
CDR3nt: TGTGCCATCAGTACGCAGCGGGAGGGTCACTACAATGAGCAGTTCTTC

v_gene: TRBV6-5
d_gene: -
abundance: -
j_gene: TRBJ1-4
CDR3aa: CASSSEQGIGEKLFF
CDR3nt: TGTGCCAGCAGCTCCGAGCAGGGGATCGGTGAAAAACTGTTTTTT

v_gene: TRBV10-2
d_gene: -
abundance: few
j_gene: TRBJ1-1
CDR3aa: CASLDQGMNTEAFF
CDR3nt: TGCGCCAGCCTAGACCAGGGGATGAACACTGAAGCTTTCTTT

v_gene: TRBV10-1
d_gene: -
abundance: -
j_gene: TRBJ2-3
CDR3aa: CASSERTEARDTQYF
CDR3nt: TGCGCCAGCAGTGAGCGGACGGAGGCCAGGGATACGCAGTATTTT

v_gene: TRBV28
d_gene: TRBD2
abundance: -
j_gene: TRBJ2-5
CDR3aa: CASSGTGGTSGSTETQYF
CDR3nt: TGTGCCAGCAGTGGGACCGGCGGGACTAGCGGGAGTACGGAGACCCAGTACTTC

v_gene: TRBV10-3
d_gene: -
abundance: -
j_gene: TRBJ2-7
CDR3aa: CAISEFGGSDESSYEQYF
CDR3nt: TGTGCCATCAGTGAGTTCGGAGGGTCAGATGAGAGCTCCTACGAGCAGTACTTC

v_gene: TRBV10-1
d_gene: -
abundance: -
j_gene: TRBJ1-1
CDR3aa: CASSTDRGTEAFF
CDR3nt: TGCGCCAGCAGTACGGACAGAGGGACTGAAGCTTTCTTT

v_gene: TRBV13
d_gene: -
abundance: -
j_gene: TRBJ1-1
CDR3aa: CASSSQAGAFF
CDR3nt: TGTGCCAGCAGCTCCCAGGCGGGGGCTTTCTTT

v_gene: TRBV5-1
d_gene: TRBD2
abundance: -
j_gene: TRBJ2-7
CDR3aa: CASSITSGSYEQYF
CDR3nt: TGCGCCAGCAGCATAACTAGCGGGAGTTACGAGCAGTACTTC

v_gene: TRBV5-1
d_gene: -
abundance: -
j_gene: TRBJ2-7
CDR3aa: CAKTPDRRPYEQYF
CDR3nt: TGCGCCAAGACCCCGGACAGACGACCCTACGAGCAGTACTTC

v_gene: TRBV7-3
d_gene: TRBD2
abundance: -
j_gene: TRBJ2-2
CDR3aa: CASSFTGGGTGELFF
CDR3nt: TGTGCCAGCAGCTTCACGGGCGGGGGCACCGGGGAGCTGTTTTTT

v_gene: TRBV6-5
d_gene: TRBD1
abundance: -
j_gene: TRBJ2-7
CDR3aa: CASSYSGTGPSEQYF
CDR3nt: TGTGCCAGCAGTTACTCAGGGACAGGCCCCTCCGAGCAGTACTTC

v_gene: TRBV5-1
d_gene: -
abundance: -
j_gene: TRBJ1-1
CDR3aa: CASRFLYSRNTEAFF
CDR3nt: TGCGCCAGCAGATTTCTTTACTCAAGGAACACTGAAGCTTTCTTT

v_gene: TRBV5-4
d_gene: TRBD1
abundance: -
j_gene: TRBJ1-1
CDR3aa: CASSPGQAEAFF
CDR3nt: TGTGCCAGCAGCCCGGGACAGGCTGAAGCTTTCTTT

v_gene: TRBV30
d_gene: -
abundance: -
j_gene: TRBJ2-2
CDR3aa: CAWTFTGLAGTGELFF
CDR3nt: TGTGCCTGGACCTTCACGGGTCTAGCAGGCACCGGGGAGCTGTTTTTT

v_gene: TRBV9
d_gene: -
abundance: -
j_gene: TRBJ1-4
CDR3aa: CASSPRQREKLFF
CDR3nt: TGTGCCAGCAGCCCACGACAGAGGGAAAAACTGTTTTTT

v_gene: TRBV30
d_gene: -
abundance: -
j_gene: TRBJ2-6
CDR3aa: CAWTAGANVLTF
CDR3nt: TGTGCCTGGACTGCTGGGGCCAACGTCCTGACTTTC

v_gene: TRBV6-6
d_gene: -
abundance: -
j_gene: TRBJ1-1
CDR3aa: CAAREGGKTEAFF
CDR3nt: TGTGCCGCCAGGGAGGGAGGCAAAACTGAAGCTTTCTTT

v_gene: TRBV7-2
d_gene: -
abundance: -
j_gene: TRBJ1-5
CDR3aa: CASSHNLWAGQPQHF
CDR3nt: TGTGCCAGCAGCCACAACCTATGGGCCGGTCAGCCCCAGCATTTT

v_gene: TRBV11-2
d_gene: TRBD1
abundance: -
j_gene: TRBJ2-3
CDR3aa: CASSTWTGRDTQYF
CDR3nt: TGTGCCAGCAGCACCTGGACAGGCAGAGATACGCAGTATTTT

v_gene: TRBV30
d_gene: -
abundance: -
j_gene: TRBJ2-7
CDR3aa: CAWDLAARPVEQYF
CDR3nt: TGTGCCTGGGACTTAGCGGCACGCCCCGTCGAGCAGTACTTC

v_gene: TRBV9
d_gene: -
abundance: -
j_gene: TRBJ2-7
CDR3aa: CASSGTNQGSSVYEQYF
CDR3nt: TGTGCCAGCAGCGGCACCAATCAGGGGTCATCCGTATACGAGCAGTACTTC

v_gene: TRBV6-6
d_gene: -
abundance: -
j_gene: TRBJ2-3
CDR3aa: CASSTWTLLTDTQYF
CDR3nt: TGTGCCAGCAGTACCTGGACTCTCCTCACAGATACGCAGTATTTT

v_gene: TRBV6-1
d_gene: -
abundance: -
j_gene: TRBJ1-5
CDR3aa: CASSEGHGGLVDQPQHF
CDR3nt: TGTGCCAGCAGTGAAGGACACGGGGGGTTAGTCGATCAGCCCCAGCATTTT

v_gene: TRBV7-8
d_gene: -
abundance: -
j_gene: TRBJ1-1
CDR3aa: CASSLGTVNTEAFF
CDR3nt: TGTGCCAGCAGCTTAGGGACAGTTAACACTGAAGCTTTCTTT

v_gene: TRBV23-1
d_gene: -
abundance: -
j_gene: TRBJ2-4
CDR3aa: CASSQSTRTEAKNIQYF
CDR3nt: TGCGCCAGCAGTCAATCTACTAGGACTGAAGCCAAAAACATTCAGTACTTC

v_gene: TRBV27
d_gene: TRBD1
abundance: -
j_gene: TRBJ2-7
CDR3aa: CASSLRDRGFEQYF
CDR3nt: TGTGCCAGCAGTCTCCGGGACAGGGGTTTTGAGCAGTACTTC

v_gene: TRBV19
d_gene: -
abundance: -
j_gene: TRBJ2-3
CDR3aa: CASSMEGDTQYF
CDR3nt: TGTGCCAGTAGTATGGAGGGGGATACGCAGTATTTT

v_gene: TRBV6-5
d_gene: -
abundance: -
j_gene: TRBJ1-1
CDR3aa: CASRGAITTEAFF
CDR3nt: TGTGCCAGCAGAGGGGCGATTACGACTGAAGCTTTCTTT